This T cell receptor (beta chain) emerged from a study of cytomegalovirus exposure and HLA in healthy donors. Study findings and constraints: A later analysis reportedly found that, within productive TCRs, an Asian-associated ancestry cluster had fewer N-insertions than the mean observed across the approximately 660 donors. When a later analysis compared HLA-associated TCR beta chains with equally common others, the HLA-associated chains turned out to be more clonally expanded and to have lower generation probabilities. In a later analysis, a missense DCLRE1C variant was linked to TCR beta V- and J-gene trimming.

Regarding this clone: Its antigen is unidentified.

The PCR employed 60 Vbeta primers together with 13 Jbeta primers. Sequencing was performed with immunoSEQ multiplex PCR; in TCRdb, only in-frame clones are kept and a portion is missing. Here the sample table reports some 120,000 clones. Between the trimmed V and J ends, which lost 6 bases and 0 bases, there was a span of 8 bases. The CDR3 covers 13 residues. Per the germline V gene, CDR1 is MDHEN and CDR2 is SYDVKM. The chain couples TRBV28 to TRBJ1-1; tentative D call: TRBD1 (5 bases). The sequence was collected from a man aged 30 to 45 in good health and CMV-seronegative. Sequenced input: PBMCs. The CDR3 loop reads CASSPTVNTEAFF. In DNA, the CDR3 is TGTGCCAGCAGCCCGACAGTGAACACTGAAGCTTTCTTT.